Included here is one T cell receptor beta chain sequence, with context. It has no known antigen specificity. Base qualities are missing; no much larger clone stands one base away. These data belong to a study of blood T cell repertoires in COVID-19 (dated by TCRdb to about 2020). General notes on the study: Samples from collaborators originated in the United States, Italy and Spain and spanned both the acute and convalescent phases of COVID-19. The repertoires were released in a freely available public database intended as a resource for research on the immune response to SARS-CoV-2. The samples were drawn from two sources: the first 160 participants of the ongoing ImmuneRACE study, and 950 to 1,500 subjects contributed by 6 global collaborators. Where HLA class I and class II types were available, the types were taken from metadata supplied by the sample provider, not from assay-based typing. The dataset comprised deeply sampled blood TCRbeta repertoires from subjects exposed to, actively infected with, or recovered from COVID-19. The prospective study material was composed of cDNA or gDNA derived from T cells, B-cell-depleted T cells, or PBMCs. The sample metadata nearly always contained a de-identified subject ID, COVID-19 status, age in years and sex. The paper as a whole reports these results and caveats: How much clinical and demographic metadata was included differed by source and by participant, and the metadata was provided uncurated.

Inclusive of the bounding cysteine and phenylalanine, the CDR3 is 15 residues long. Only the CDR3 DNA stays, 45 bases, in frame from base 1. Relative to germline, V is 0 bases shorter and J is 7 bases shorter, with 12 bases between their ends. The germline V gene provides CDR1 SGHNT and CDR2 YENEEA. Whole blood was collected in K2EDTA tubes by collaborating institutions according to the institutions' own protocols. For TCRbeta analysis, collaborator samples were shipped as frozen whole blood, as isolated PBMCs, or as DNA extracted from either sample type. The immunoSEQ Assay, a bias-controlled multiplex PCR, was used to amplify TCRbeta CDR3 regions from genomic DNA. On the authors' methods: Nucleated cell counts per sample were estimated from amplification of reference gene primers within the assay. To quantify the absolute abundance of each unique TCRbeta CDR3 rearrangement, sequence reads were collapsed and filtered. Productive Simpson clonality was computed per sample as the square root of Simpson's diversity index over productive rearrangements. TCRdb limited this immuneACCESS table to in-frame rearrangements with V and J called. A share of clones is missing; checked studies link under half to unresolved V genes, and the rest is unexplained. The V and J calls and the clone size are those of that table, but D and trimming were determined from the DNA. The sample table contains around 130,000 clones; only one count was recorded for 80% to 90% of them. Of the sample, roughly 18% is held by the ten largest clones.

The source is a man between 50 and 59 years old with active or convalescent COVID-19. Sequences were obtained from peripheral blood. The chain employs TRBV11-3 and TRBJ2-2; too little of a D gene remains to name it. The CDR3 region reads CASSLELNYGGELFF. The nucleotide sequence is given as TGTGCCAGCAGCTTAGAACTTAACTATGGCGGGGAGCTGTTTTTT.